The 23 T cell receptor beta chains presented below share a single source sample, sequenced in a study of beta chain features in type 1 diabetes. The antigens for these receptors are not known. Since all of the isolated RNA was reverse transcribed, expressed TCRB transcripts were what got sequenced. Profiled with immunoSEQ multiplex PCR; TCRdb holds only in-frame clones, not every one. The sample consists of 640,000 or so clones, 11% to 15% of them appearing once. Study-level findings and limits: There was a moderate but significant shortening of TCRB CDR3s in all four CD4+ subsets of Type 1 diabetes patients.

The sample consisted of naive CD4+ T cells from blood. These TCRs come from a man between 18 and 29 years old with type 1 diabetes.

This rearrangement joins TRBV10-3 to TRBJ1-1, with 7 bases aligning to TRBD1. The CDR3 totals 13 residues. J lost 1 base, V lost 4 bases, and 0 bases had no gene match. In germline, CDR1 is ENHRY, CDR2 SYGVKD. In DNA, the CDR3 is TGTGCCATCAGTGGGACAGGGAACACTGAAGCTTTCTTT. Translated: CAISGTGNTEAFF.

The V gene is TRBV29-1, the J gene TRBJ2-3; no definite D call. V was shortened by 3 bases and J by 0 bases, with 10 bases between the two germline ends. This CDR3 contains 14 residues. CDR1 SQVTM and CDR2 ANQGSEA come from the germline V gene. In nucleotides, the CDR3 is TGCAGCGTTGACGGAAGACCTAGCACAGATACGCAGTATTTT. It is translated as CSVDGRPSTDTQYF.

This clone was picked up a small number of times. J is TRBJ2-1 and V is TRBV5-5; 7 bases are shared with TRBD1. Germline assignment: CDR1 SGHKS and CDR2 YYEKEE (reference sequence). This CDR3 has 14 residues. J gave up 8 bases and V 3 bases, and 8 bases lay outside the gene matches. Written as DNA, the CDR3 is TGTGCCAGCAGCTCATACACAACAGGGGATGAGCAGTTCTTC. Amino acids: CASSSYTTGDEQFF.

The CDR3 DNA reads as TGTGCCAGCAGCGTCTCCCCCGGCACAGATACGCAGTATTTT. It is translated as CASSVSPGTDTQYF. The V and J genes are TRBV9 and TRBJ2-3; no firm D call. V lost 2 bases and J lost 1, with 8 bases in between. CDR3 length: 14 residues. In germline, CDR1 is SGDLS, CDR2 YYNGEE.

This clone was observed a few times. This chain links TRBV5-1 with TRBJ2-7; TRBD2 agrees at 8 bases. The germline gives CDR1 SGHRS, CDR2 YFSETQ. The CDR3 length is 15 residues. The J segment lost 2 bases and the V segment lost 0 bases, leaving 4 bases of the junction unmatched. The CDR3: CASSLEAGATYEQYF. CDR3 sequence (DNA): TGCGCCAGCAGCTTGGAAGCGGGGGCGACCTACGAGCAGTACTTC.

This clone was found a few times. V usage is TRBV7-2 and J usage is TRBJ2-2; no reliable D call. V shed 3 bases and J shed 1 base, with 9 bases lying between them. Germline CDR1 and CDR2: SGHTA and FQGNSA. This CDR3 is 15 amino acids long. CDR3 DNA: TGTGCCAGCAGCTTGCCAGAATTGAACACCGGGGAGCTGTTTTTT. It translates to CASSLPELNTGELFF.

The chain carries TRBV30 and TRBJ2-3, with 8 bases matching TRBD2. Trimming took 8 bases from V and 4 from J; bases not matched to a gene: 14. CDR3 length: 15 residues. Germline CDR1 GTSNPN, CDR2 SVGIG (reference sequence). CDR3 loop: CAALRGGSISDTQYF. The CDR3 DNA reads as TGTGCCGCCCTCCGGGGGGGCAGTATCTCAGATACGCAGTATTTT.

The CDR3 region is CASSPREGRTDTQYF. The CDR3 bases are TGTGCCAGCAGTCCCCGAGAGGGTCGCACAGATACGCAGTATTTT. The rearrangement uses TRBV6-1 and TRBJ2-3; D possibly corresponds to TRBD2 (5 bases). Germline V gene data show CDR1 as MNHNS and CDR2 as SASEGT. The CDR3 is 15 residues long. Trimming stripped 5 bases from V and 1 base from J, with 13 bases between.

This clone was observed a handful of times. J is TRBJ1-1 and V is TRBV5-5, with unresolved D. In germline, CDR1 is SGHKS, CDR2 YYEKEE (reference sequence). This CDR3 has 13 residues. Trimming stripped 0 bases from V and 1 base from J, with 4 bases between. The CDR3 DNA is TGTGCCAGCAGCTTGGACAGGAACACTGAAGCTTTCTTT. Translating gives CASSLDRNTEAFF. The variable domain in full, completed from reference TRBV5-5 and TRBJ1-1, reads DAGVTQSPTHLIKTRGQQVTLRCSPISGHKSVSWYQQVLGQGPQFIFQYYEKEERGRGNFPDRFSARQFPNYSSELNVNALLLGDSALYLCASSLDRNTEAFFGQGTRLTVV.

The chain employs TRBV5-4 and TRBJ1-1; the D is unclear. The length of the CDR3 is 15 residues. The germline CDR1 and CDR2 sequences are SGHNT and YYREEE (reference sequence). Trimming pared 1 base from V and 0 bases from J, leaving 10 bases between. Here the CDR3 reads CASSLYTAMNTEAFF. CDR3 sequence (DNA): TGTGCCAGCAGCTTGTATACAGCCATGAACACTGAAGCTTTCTTT.

This sequence joins TRBV14 and TRBJ2-1; tentatively, D is TRBD1 or TRBD2 (5 bases each). The CDR3 spans 16 residues. Germline values: CDR1 SGHDN, CDR2 FVKESK. V shed 1 base and J shed 0 bases, with 10 bases lying between them. CDR3: CASSQGGSPSYNEQFF. The CDR3 DNA reads as TGTGCCAGCAGCCAAGGGGGGAGCCCCTCCTACAATGAGCAGTTCTTC.

J is TRBJ2-7 and V is TRBV6-6; possibly TRBD1 for D (6 bases). The CDR3 has 14 residues. CDR1 and CDR2 (germline): MNHNY, SVGAGI (reference sequence). Trimming stripped 2 bases from V and 6 bases from J, with 14 bases between. CDR3 sequence reads: CASSYGGHSFEQYF. CDR3 sequence (DNA): TGTGCCAGCAGTTACGGGGGCCATTCATTCGAGCAGTACTTC.

In this sample, this clone turned up a few times. The rearrangement links TRBV6-5 to TRBJ2-7, with 10 nucleotides matching TRBD2. V shed 7 bases and J 6 bases; nucleotides not matched to a gene: 6. The CDR3 has 13 amino acids. Germline V lookup: CDR1 MNHEY, CDR2 SVGAGI. CDR3 region: CASIEAGGREQYF. The CDR3 DNA is TGTGCCAGCATTGAAGCGGGAGGGCGCGAGCAGTACTTC.

There are a few counts of this clone. The genes are TRBV20-1 and TRBJ2-5; weak D call: TRBD1 (6 bases). Germline V lookup: CDR1 DFQATT, CDR2 SNEGSKA (reference sequence). V was clipped by 6 bases and J by 2 bases, with 7 bases between them. The CDR3 runs 11 residues. The CDR3, as DNA: TGCAGTGCGGGGGCACAAGAGACCCAGTACTTC. Translated: CSAGAQETQYF.

This clone was seen more than once but under ten times. V is TRBV2 and J is TRBJ2-7; tentatively, D is TRBD2 (6 bases). This CDR3 has 13 residues. V was trimmed by 6 bases and J by 7 bases, leaving 16 bases between them. The germline V gene has CDR1 SNHLY and CDR2 FYNNEI. The CDR3 region is CASSDGGPGEQYF. For the CDR3, the DNA is TGTGCCAGCAGCGATGGAGGGCCGGGGGAGCAGTACTTC. Together with reference TRBV2 and TRBJ2-7, the CDR3 gives the full variable domain: EPEVTQTPSHQVTQMGQEVILRCVPISNHLYFYWYRQILGQKVEFLVSFYNNEISEKSEIFDDQFSVERPDGSNFTLKIRSTKLEDSAMYFCASSDGGPGEQYFGPGTRLTVT.

V is TRBV29-1 and J is TRBJ2-1; 9 bases map to TRBD2. Looked up from germline, CDR1 is SQVTM and CDR2 is ANQGSEA. The length of the CDR3 is 16 residues. V was clipped by 4 bases and J by 4 bases; unmatched bases: 11. The CDR3 sequence is CSVAGSGGLAYNEQFF. CDR3 bases: TGCAGCGTTGCCGGGAGCGGGGGGCTCGCTTACAATGAGCAGTTCTTC.

V and J are TRBV29-1 and TRBJ2-1; the match to TRBD2 covers 12 bases. J lost 3 bases, V lost 7 bases, and 4 bases had no gene match. Germline V gives CDR1 SQVTM, CDR2 ANQGSEA. CDR3 length: 14 residues. The CDR3 coding sequence is TGCAGCGGACTAGCGGGGGAGAACTACAATGAGCAGTTCTTC. Translation gives CSGLAGENYNEQFF.

This clone was counted between two and nine times. The chain is built from TRBV20-1 and TRBJ2-1; D gene ambiguous. Trimming removed 6 bases from V and 6 bases from J, with 9 bases in between. The CDR3 loop spans 11 amino acids. Germline CDR1 and CDR2: DFQATT and SNEGSKA (reference sequence). The CDR3 is CSAHGVNEQFF. The CDR3 nucleotides read TGCAGTGCCCATGGGGTCAATGAGCAGTTCTTC.

This clone was picked up a small number of times. The chain is built from TRBV5-4 and TRBJ2-4, with a possible D match to TRBD1 (6 bases). Deletions cut 5 bases from V and 0 bases from J, with 9 bases between. The CDR3 sequence is 14 residues long. Germline CDR1 SGHNT, CDR2 YYREEE (reference sequence). The CDR3 region has the DNA TGTGCCAGCAGTTCGGACAGAGCCAAAAACATTCAGTACTTC. As protein: CASSSDRAKNIQYF.

This sequence joins TRBV6-1 and TRBJ2-1; tentative D call: TRBD2 (5 bases). Germline V lookup: CDR1 MNHNS, CDR2 SASEGT. The CDR3 length is 15 residues. The germline V and J ends were trimmed by 7 bases and 8 bases, with 21 bases remaining between them. DNA for the CDR3: TGTGCCAGCAAGCCTCCCAGCGGTTCCTGGGATGAGCAGTTCTTC. Translation gives CASKPPSGSWDEQFF.

This clone was counted between two and nine times. CDR3 sequence reads: CASSLRSYTEAFF. CDR3 coding DNA: TGTGCCAGCAGCCTGCGGTCATACACTGAAGCTTTCTTT. This chain uses TRBV9 with TRBJ1-1; no clear D gene. V was shortened by 4 bases and J by 3 bases, with 10 bases between the two germline ends. The germline V gene encodes CDR1 SGDLS and CDR2 YYNGEE. The CDR3 has 13 amino acids.

There are a few counts of this clone. The chain has TRBV5-1 and TRBJ2-1, with 8 bases identical to TRBD1. This CDR3 contains 16 residues. Germline V gene sequence: CDR1 SGHRS, CDR2 YFSETQ. Trimming at V came to 4 bases and at J to 7 bases, leaving 13 bases not matched to a gene. CDR3 DNA sequence: TGCGCCAGCAGCCCGATGGACAGGGTGGACCTTAATGAGCAGTTCTTC. It encodes CASSPMDRVDLNEQFF.

This clone was recorded a few times. This sample also contains other DNA sequences that code for the same CDR3. The chain recombines TRBV30 with TRBJ2-3, with D hard to call. V lost 0 bases and J lost 5, with 3 bases in between. Germline CDR1 GTSNPN, CDR2 SVGIG (reference sequence). This CDR3 region has 11 residues. The CDR3 region has the DNA TGTGCCTGGAGTGTAGTAGATACGCAGTATTTT. Translation: CAWSVVDTQYF.